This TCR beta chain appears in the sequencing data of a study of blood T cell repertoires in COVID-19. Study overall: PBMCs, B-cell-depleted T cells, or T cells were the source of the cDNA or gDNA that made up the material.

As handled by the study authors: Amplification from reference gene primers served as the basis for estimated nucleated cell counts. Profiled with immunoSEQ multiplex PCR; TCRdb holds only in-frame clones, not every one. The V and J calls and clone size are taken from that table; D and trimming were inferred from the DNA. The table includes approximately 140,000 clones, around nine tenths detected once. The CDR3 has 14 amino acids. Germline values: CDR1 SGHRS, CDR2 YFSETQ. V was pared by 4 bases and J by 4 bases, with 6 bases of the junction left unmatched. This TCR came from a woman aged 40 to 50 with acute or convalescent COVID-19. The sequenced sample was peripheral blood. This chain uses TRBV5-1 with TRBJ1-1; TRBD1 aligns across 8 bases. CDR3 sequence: CASSGQGAITEAFF. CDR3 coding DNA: TGCGCCAGCAGCGGGCAGGGGGCAATCACTGAAGCTTTCTTT.